One and the same sample provided the 27 T cell receptor beta chains below, sequenced in a study of neurological immune-mediated disorders. In TCRdb, the 5' RACE reads were re-called with MiXCR into one record per CDR3 protein. The sample has around 15,000 distinct CDR3 sequences; 8.5% to 10% are singletons. Sequencing was performed on CD8+ T cells from blood. The receptors come from a man aged 50 or older in good health.

In this sample, this clonotype turned up many times. The chain employs TRBV11-1 and TRBJ2-3; perhaps TRBD2 as D (6 bases). The V end was cut by 2 bases, the J end by 2 bases, with 17 bases between. Germline CDR1 and CDR2: SGHAT and FQDESV (reference sequence). The CDR3 runs 17 residues. The CDR3 region has the DNA TGTGCCAGCAGCTTATATCGGGGAGCGGGCTACACAGATACGCAGTATTTT. It specifies CASSLYRGAGYTDTQYF.

This clonotype was detected many times. The genes are TRBV7-6 and TRBJ1-5, with 8 nucleotides matching TRBD1. CDR1 and CDR2 from the germline V gene are SGHVS and FNYEAQ. This CDR3 has 17 amino acids. V shed 5 bases and J 3 bases; nucleotides not matched to a gene: 12. The CDR3 sequence: CASSPWDRSHANQPQHF. The CDR3 region has the DNA TGTGCCAGCAGCCCCTGGGACAGGAGCCATGCCAATCAGCCCCAGCATTTT.

At least ten counts were recorded for this clonotype. V and J are TRBV20-1 and TRBJ2-3, with 9 bases identical to TRBD1. CDR1 and CDR2 (germline): DFQATT, SNEGSKA (reference sequence). V shed 0 bases and J 4 bases; nucleotides not matched to a gene: 8. The CDR3 is 16 amino acids. The DNA of the CDR3 is TGCAGTGCTAGAGATATCACAGGGGGCGCCGCAGATACGCAGTATTTT. It codes for CSARDITGGAADTQYF.

This clonotype was seen repeatedly, ten times or more. This chain joins TRBV2 and TRBJ2-1; 11 bases map to TRBD1. Trimming cost V 6 bases and J 5 bases; bases outside gene matches: 6. The germline CDR1 and CDR2 sequences are SNHLY and FYNNEI. The CDR3 spans 15 residues. The CDR3 protein is CASSEGQGGHNEQFF. The CDR3, as DNA: TGTGCCAGCAGCGAGGGACAGGGGGGCCACAATGAGCAGTTCTTC. Filled out from reference TRBV2 and TRBJ2-1, the complete variable domain reads EPEVTQTPSHQVTQMGQEVILRCVPISNHLYFYWYRQILGQKVEFLVSFYNNEISEKSEIFDDQFSVERPDGSNFTLKIRSTKLEDSAMYFCASSEGQGGHNEQFFGPGTRLTVL.

This clonotype was recorded many times. The V call is TRBV28, the J call TRBJ1-1; a weak D match, TRBD1 (5 bases). Trimming stripped 9 bases from V and 6 bases from J, with 14 bases between. This CDR3 has 12 residues. Germline V gene sequence: CDR1 MDHEN, CDR2 SYDVKM. CDR3 region: CASSQGGAEAFF. The CDR3 nucleotides read TGTGCCAGTTCTCAGGGAGGGGCTGAAGCTTTCTTT.

In its sample, this clonotype was seen many times. This chain links TRBV20-1 with TRBJ2-1, with unresolved D. The V gene lost 3 bases and the J gene lost 6 bases, with 6 bases spanning the gap. The length of the CDR3 is 11 residues. Per the germline V gene, CDR1 is DFQATT and CDR2 is SNEGSKA (reference sequence). The CDR3 region is CSASLANEQFF. Here the CDR3 DNA reads TGCAGTGCTAGCCTCGCCAATGAGCAGTTCTTC.

In its sample, this clonotype ranks as medium-sized. V is TRBV11-2 and J is TRBJ2-3, with D maybe TRBD2 (6 bases). Germline V gene sequence: CDR1 SGHAT, CDR2 FQNNGV. The CDR3 sequence is 17 residues long. With 3 bases removed from V and 3 bases from J, the gap between germline ends came to 19 bases. This CDR3 reads CASSFPSRGKRTDTQYF. The CDR3 nucleotides are TGTGCCAGCAGCTTCCCTAGCCGGGGGAAGAGGACAGATACGCAGTATTTT.

This clonotype was detected ten times or more. The chain links TRBV19 to TRBJ1-1; D perhaps matches TRBD1 (5 bases). The CDR3 sequence is 14 residues long. V lost 1 base and J lost 1, with 7 bases in between. CDR1 is LNHDA, CDR2 SQIVND, per germline (reference sequence). The CDR3 loop is CASSIGRANTEAFF. CDR3 in DNA: TGTGCCAGTAGTATAGGCAGGGCGAACACTGAAGCTTTCTTT.

This clonotype was seen many times. This chain uses TRBV7-3 with TRBJ2-2; 8 bases align to TRBD2. V shed 5 bases, J shed 9 bases, and the junction held 11 bases outside the gene matches. This CDR3 contains 15 residues. Germline V gene sequence: CDR1 SGHTA, CDR2 FQGTGA. CDR3 nucleotide sequence: TGTGCCAGCAGCCGGCGGGGGGAGGGCCCGAGGGAGCTGTTTTTT. Its protein product is CASSRRGEGPRELFF.

In this sample, this clonotype turned up many times. The V call is TRBV29-1, the J call TRBJ2-5; 8 bases agree with TRBD2. The CDR3 is made up of 15 amino acids. Germline CDR1 is SQVTM and CDR2 is ANQGSEA. V lost 3 bases to trimming and J lost 4 bases; unmatched junction nucleotides: 10. For the CDR3, the DNA is TGCAGCGTTGACCCGGGACTAGGACGTTCAGAGACCCAGTACTTC. This codes for CSVDPGLGRSETQYF.

The chain has TRBV3-1 and TRBJ2-3; perhaps TRBD1 as D (5 bases). Germline CDR1 and CDR2: LGHDT and YNNKEL (reference sequence). V gave up 1 base and J gave up 4 bases, with 9 bases separating them. The CDR3 covers 14 residues. For the CDR3, the DNA is TGTGCCAGCAGCCAAGGACTGGGGCCAGATACGCAGTATTTT. This encodes CASSQGLGPDTQYF.

This clonotype was picked up many times. V is TRBV28 and J is TRBJ1-5; D not certain. The CDR3 consists of 18 residues. Per germline, CDR1 MDHEN and CDR2 SYDVKM. V was trimmed by 6 bases and J by 0 bases, leaving 21 bases between them. The CDR3 DNA reads TGTGCCAGCAGCCTCGGTACAGAAACGCTTTATAGCAATCAGCCCCAGCATTTT. As protein: CASSLGTETLYSNQPQHF.

This clonotype occurred many times. This chain connects TRBV10-3 to TRBJ1-1; the D gene is possibly TRBD1 (5 bases). Germline lookup yields CDR1 ENHRY and CDR2 SYGVKD. The CDR3 covers 15 residues. V gave up 10 bases and J gave up 0 bases, with 18 bases separating them. The CDR3 region has the DNA TGTGCCACCACGGCTTGGGGGGACCTGAACACTGAAGCTTTCTTT. Translation: CATTAWGDLNTEAFF.

This clonotype was found many times. CDR3 region: CASSSETGGPPEAFF. CDR3 DNA: TGCGCCAGCAGCTCCGAGACAGGGGGGCCCCCTGAAGCTTTCTTT. The chain links TRBV5-1 to TRBJ1-1; 9 bases are a match to TRBD1. The CDR3 loop spans 15 amino acids. CDR1 is SGHRS, CDR2 YFSETQ, per germline. The V segment lost 3 bases and the J segment 6 bases; nucleotides outside the gene matches: 9.

The genes are TRBV20-1 and TRBJ2-7; no clear D. V was shortened by 0 bases and J by 2 bases, with 11 bases between the two germline ends. This CDR3 comprises 14 residues. Germline V gene data show CDR1 as DFQATT and CDR2 as SNEGSKA (reference sequence). CDR3: CSARDRPSAYEQYF. In DNA, the CDR3 is TGCAGTGCTAGAGATCGGCCATCCGCCTACGAGCAGTACTTC.

This clonotype was found many times. This rearrangement joins TRBV4-2 to TRBJ2-5; no reliable D call. This CDR3 has 13 amino acids. CDR1 and CDR2 (germline): LGHNA, YNFKEQ. V shed 0 bases and J shed 4 bases, with 6 bases lying between them. The CDR3 bases are TGTGCCAGCAGCCAAGATGGCGGAGAGACCCAGTACTTC. Translation: CASSQDGGETQYF.

This clonotype was detected many times. The V gene is TRBV25-1, the J gene TRBJ1-6; D not resolved. Germline CDR1 and CDR2: MGHDK and SYGVNS. Trimming stripped 0 bases from V and 4 bases from J, with 7 bases between. The CDR3 extends over 15 amino acids. DNA for the CDR3: TGTGCCAGCAGTGAATATCTCGGTTATAATTCACCCCTCCACTTT. Its protein is CASSEYLGYNSPLHF.

This chain connects TRBV10-3 to TRBJ2-1, with unresolved D. Germline V gene sequence: CDR1 ENHRY, CDR2 SYGVKD. The CDR3 runs to 11 residues. V was trimmed by 9 bases and J by 8 bases, leaving 11 bases between them. This CDR3 is CAIIWTDEQFF. The CDR3 DNA reads TGTGCCATAATCTGGACGGATGAGCAGTTCTTC.

There are a few counts of this clonotype. The rearrangement links TRBV27 to TRBJ1-5, with 10 nucleotides matching TRBD1. V lost 5 bases to trimming and J lost 6 bases; unmatched junction nucleotides: 10. This CDR3 spans 16 amino acids. The V gene's germline CDR1 is MNHEY and CDR2 SMNVEV (reference sequence). The CDR3 here is CASSDLGQGFFQPQHF. Written as DNA, the CDR3 is TGTGCCAGCAGTGATCTGGGACAGGGGTTTTTTCAGCCCCAGCATTTT.

The V call is TRBV11-3, the J call TRBJ1-5; D gene unclear. The germline CDR1 and CDR2 sequences are SGHNT and YENEEA. Trimming left V 2 bases short and J 2 bases short, with 19 bases between. The CDR3 is made up of 18 amino acids. The CDR3 DNA reads TGTGCCAGCAGCTTACGCGCTCGGAATGACCGAGGCAATCAGCCCCAGCATTTT. Protein sequence: CASSLRARNDRGNQPQHF.

This clonotype was found many times. This chain connects TRBV12-3 or TRBV12-4 to TRBJ2-7; perhaps D is TRBD1 or TRBD2 (5 bases each). V was pared by 3 bases and J by 5 bases, with 14 bases between. The CDR3 has 14 residues. The CDR3 spells CASSLGRVGNEQYF. CDR3 nucleotide sequence: TGTGCCAGCAGTTTGGGACGGGTTGGGAACGAGCAGTACTTC.

This clonotype was seen many times. This chain uses TRBV27 with TRBJ2-6; 7 bases map to TRBD1. Germline assignment: CDR1 MNHEY and CDR2 SMNVEV (reference sequence). The length of the CDR3 is 16 residues. V gave up 7 bases and J gave up 1 base; unmatched junction bases: 7. This chain's CDR3 is CASTVTGTSGANVLTF. The CDR3 DNA is TGTGCCAGCACCGTGACAGGGACATCTGGGGCCAACGTCCTGACTTTC.

This clonotype was seen ten or more times. The chain uses TRBV28 and TRBJ2-5, with 7 positions matching TRBD1. From germline, CDR1 is MDHEN and CDR2 SYDVKM. The V gene end was trimmed by 4 bases and the J gene end by 5 bases; junction bases not matched to a gene: 7. The CDR3 has 14 amino acids. The CDR3 DNA is TGTGCCAGCAGTTCGTTCGACAGGGCGGAGACCCAGTACTTC. It encodes CASSSFDRAETQYF.

This clonotype was observed at least ten times. The chain carries TRBV4-2 and TRBJ1-1; D gene uncertain. This CDR3 spans 14 amino acids. Trimming cost V 2 bases and J 6 bases, with 13 bases left between them. CDR1 is LGHNA, CDR2 YNFKEQ, per germline. The CDR3 region has the DNA TGTGCCAGCAGCCAATCTGGGGAAAGCGCTGAAGCTTTCTTT. It specifies CASSQSGESAEAFF.

This clonotype has ten or more counts. V and J are TRBV7-8 and TRBJ2-7; 11 bases are shared with TRBD1. V shed 5 bases and J 5 bases; nucleotides not matched to a gene: 8. The CDR3 has 15 residues. Germline V gives CDR1 SGHVS, CDR2 FQNEAQ. The CDR3 coding sequence is TGTGCCAGCAGCGTTTCCGGGACAGGGGGGGACGAGCAGTACTTC. Translated, it gives CASSVSGTGGDEQYF. Looking up the rest from reference TRBV7-8 and TRBJ2-7 gives the full variable domain: GAGVSQSPRYKVAKRGQDVALRCDPISGHVSLFWYQQALGQGPEFLTYFQNEAQLDKSGLPSDRFFAERPEGSVSTLKIQRTQQEDSAVYLCASSVSGTGGDEQYFGPGTRLTVT.

In this sample, this clonotype turned up many times. The V and J genes are TRBV20-1 and TRBJ2-7, with a tentative D call TRBD2 (5 bases). The CDR3 totals 13 residues. Trimming took off 2 bases at V and 6 bases at J, with 14 bases between the two ends. Germline CDR1 is DFQATT and CDR2 is SNEGSKA (reference sequence). The CDR3, as DNA: TGCAGTGCTAGATCCGGACTGGCGGGCGAGCAGTACTTC. It codes for CSARSGLAGEQYF.

There are many counts of this clonotype. The V and J genes are TRBV7-6 and TRBJ2-1, with D possibly being TRBD1 or TRBD2 (5 bases each). CDR3 length: 16 amino acids. Per germline, CDR1 SGHVS and CDR2 FNYEAQ. V lost 4 bases to trimming and J lost 4 bases, with 17 bases between them. CDR3 residues: CASSYSPGTLYNEQFF. CDR3 sequence (DNA): TGTGCCAGCAGCTATTCTCCCGGGACGCTATACAATGAGCAGTTCTTC.